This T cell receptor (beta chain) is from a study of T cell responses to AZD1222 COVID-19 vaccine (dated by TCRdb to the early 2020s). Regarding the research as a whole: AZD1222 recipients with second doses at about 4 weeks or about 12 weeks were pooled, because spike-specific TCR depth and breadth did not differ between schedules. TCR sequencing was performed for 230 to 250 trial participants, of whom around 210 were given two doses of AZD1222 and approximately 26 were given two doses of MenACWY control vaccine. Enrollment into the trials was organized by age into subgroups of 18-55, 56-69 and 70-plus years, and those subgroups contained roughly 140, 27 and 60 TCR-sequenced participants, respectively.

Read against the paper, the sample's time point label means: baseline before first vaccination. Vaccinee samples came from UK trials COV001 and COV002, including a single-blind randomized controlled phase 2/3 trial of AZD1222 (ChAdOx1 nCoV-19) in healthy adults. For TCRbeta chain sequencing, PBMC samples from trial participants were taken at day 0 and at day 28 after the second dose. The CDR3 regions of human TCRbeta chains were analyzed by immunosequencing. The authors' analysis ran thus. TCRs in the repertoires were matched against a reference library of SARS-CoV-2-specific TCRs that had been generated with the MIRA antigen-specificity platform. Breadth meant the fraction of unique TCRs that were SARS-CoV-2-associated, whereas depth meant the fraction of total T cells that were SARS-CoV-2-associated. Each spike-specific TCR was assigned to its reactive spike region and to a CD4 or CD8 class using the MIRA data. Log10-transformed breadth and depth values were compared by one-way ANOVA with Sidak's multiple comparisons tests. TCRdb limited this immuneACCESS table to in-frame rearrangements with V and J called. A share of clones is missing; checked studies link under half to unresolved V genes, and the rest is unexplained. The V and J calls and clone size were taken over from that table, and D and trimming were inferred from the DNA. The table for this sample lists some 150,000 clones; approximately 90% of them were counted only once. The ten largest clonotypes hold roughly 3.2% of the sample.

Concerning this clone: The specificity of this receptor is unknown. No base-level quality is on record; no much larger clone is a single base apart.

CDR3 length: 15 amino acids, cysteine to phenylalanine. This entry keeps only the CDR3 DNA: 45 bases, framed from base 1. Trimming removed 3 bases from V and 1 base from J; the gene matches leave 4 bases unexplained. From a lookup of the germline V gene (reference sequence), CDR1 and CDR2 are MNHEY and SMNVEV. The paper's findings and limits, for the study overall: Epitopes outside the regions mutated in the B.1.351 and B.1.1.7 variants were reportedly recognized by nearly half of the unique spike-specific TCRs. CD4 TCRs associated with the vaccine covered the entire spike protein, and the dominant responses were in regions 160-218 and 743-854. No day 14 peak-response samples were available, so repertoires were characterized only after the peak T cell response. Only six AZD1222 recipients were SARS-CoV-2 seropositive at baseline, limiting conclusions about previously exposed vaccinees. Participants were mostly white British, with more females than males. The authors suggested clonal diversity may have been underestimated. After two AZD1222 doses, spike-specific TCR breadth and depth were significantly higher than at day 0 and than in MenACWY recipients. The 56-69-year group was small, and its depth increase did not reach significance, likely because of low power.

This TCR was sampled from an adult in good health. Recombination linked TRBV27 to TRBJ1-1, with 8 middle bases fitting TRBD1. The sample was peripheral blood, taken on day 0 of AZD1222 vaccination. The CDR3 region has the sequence CASSFRTGRNTEAFF. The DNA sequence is TGTGCCAGCAGTTTCAGGACAGGGAGGAACACTGAAGCTTTCTTT.